The 21 T cell receptor beta chains reported below all come from one sample, sequenced in a study of PD-L1 blockade in urothelial cancer. The time point denotes: pretreatment peripheral blood. Clones were read by immunoSEQ multiplex PCR, and TCRdb kept only the in-frame ones, dropping some. Among about 76,000 clones, roughly nine tenths were seen once, and the ten largest hold approximately 4.5%. Sequencing was performed on PBMCs, taken around atezolizumab (anti-PD-L1) treatment. The receptor set was obtained from a man in his 70s with urothelial cancer.

The rearrangement uses TRBV9 and TRBJ2-7, with D tentatively TRBD2 (5 bases). CDR1 is SGDLS, CDR2 YYNGEE, per germline. The CDR3 has 15 amino acids. V was pared by 7 bases and J by 0 bases, with 17 bases between. CDR3: CASSPVSGGSYEQYF. The CDR3, as DNA: TGTGCCAGCTCTCCCGTGAGCGGAGGCTCCTACGAGCAGTACTTC.

This clone was detected once. The chain links TRBV7-2 to TRBJ2-1; 11 bases are shared with TRBD2. Looked up from germline, CDR1 is SGHTA and CDR2 is FQGNSA. Trimming at V came to 5 bases and at J to 7 bases, leaving 16 bases not matched to a gene. The CDR3 covers 18 residues. CDR3 sequence (DNA): TGTGCCAGCAGCCGCGGGAGAGTGGGACTAGCGGAATTTAATGAGCAGTTCTTC. Protein: CASSRGRVGLAEFNEQFF.

The chain carries TRBV5-1 and TRBJ2-2, with 11 positions matching TRBD2. The CDR3 loop spans 18 amino acids. The trim removed 0 bases at V and 4 bases at J, leaving 8 bases unmatched. Germline assignment: CDR1 SGHRS and CDR2 YFSETQ. The CDR3: CASSLGLLAGVGTGELFF. In DNA form, the CDR3 reads TGCGCCAGCAGCTTGGGATTACTAGCGGGAGTAGGCACCGGGGAGCTGTTTTTT.

This rearrangement joins TRBV19 to TRBJ1-5, with TRBD1 matching 12 bases. CDR3 size: 17 residues. With V trimmed by 3 bases and J by 7 bases, 10 bases remained unmatched. CDR1 is LNHDA and CDR2 is SQIVND in the germline V gene (reference sequence). The CDR3 region has the DNA TGTGCCAGTAGTATTCCGGGACAGGGGGCGTTCGGCCAGCCCCAGCATTTT. Translation: CASSIPGQGAFGQPQHF.

A few counts support this clone. The chain joins TRBV6-6 to TRBJ1-5, with 8 bases that match TRBD1. The CDR3 extends over 15 amino acids. J lost 0 bases, V lost 4 bases, and 2 bases had no gene match. Germline values: CDR1 MNHNY, CDR2 SVGAGI (reference sequence). CDR3 coding DNA: TGTGCCAGCAGTTCCGACAGGGGTAGCAATCAGCCCCAGCATTTT. Amino acids: CASSSDRGSNQPQHF.

The chain recombines TRBV28 with TRBJ2-3; TRBD2 matches at 12 bases. Germline CDR1 is MDHEN and CDR2 is SYDVKM. J gave up 3 bases and V 8 bases, and 6 bases lay outside the gene matches. The CDR3 loop spans 15 amino acids. The DNA of the CDR3 is TGTGCCAGCTCACGACTAGCGGGAGTTACAGATACGCAGTATTTT. Its translation is CASSRLAGVTDTQYF.

The chain is built from TRBV7-2 and TRBJ2-4; tentative D call: TRBD2 (5 bases). Germline-derived CDR1 and CDR2 are SGHTA and FQGNSA. With 1 base removed from V and 1 base from J, the gap between germline ends came to 8 bases. The CDR3 has 15 amino acids. The CDR3 sequence is CASSLVTGAKNIQYF. CDR3 bases: TGTGCCAGCAGCTTAGTAACGGGGGCCAAAAACATTCAGTACTTC.

This chain joins TRBV30 and TRBJ2-1, with TRBD2 identical over 10 bases. Germline V gives CDR1 GTSNPN, CDR2 SVGIG (reference sequence). The CDR3 is made up of 13 amino acids. V lost 8 bases, J lost 9 bases, and 10 bases stayed unmatched. The CDR3 DNA is TGTGCCGGATATTTAGCGGGAGGCTTTGAGCAGTTCTTC. This encodes CAGYLAGGFEQFF.

V and J are TRBV7-8 and TRBJ2-7; D remains ambiguous. Germline V gene data show CDR1 as SGHVS and CDR2 as FQNEAQ. The CDR3 has 12 amino acids. The V end lost 4 bases, the J end lost 6 bases, and 10 bases lay between the germline ends. DNA for the CDR3: TGTGCCAGCAGCTACTCCCGTGCCGAGCAGTACTTC. Translated, it gives CASSYSRAEQYF.

The chain links TRBV19 to TRBJ1-4, with 9 nucleotides matching TRBD1. The V gene's germline CDR1 is LNHDA and CDR2 SQIVND (reference sequence). Trimming at V came to 3 bases and at J to 7 bases, leaving 9 bases not matched to a gene. The CDR3 length is 16 residues. This CDR3 reads CASSMTGTGSLEKLFF. DNA for the CDR3: TGTGCCAGTAGTATGACAGGGACAGGGTCCCTTGAAAAACTGTTTTTT.

The rearrangement joins TRBV6-1 to TRBJ2-3; the D is unclear. Germline assignment: CDR1 MNHNS and CDR2 SASEGT. With 6 bases removed from V and 3 bases from J, the gap between germline ends came to 4 bases. CDR3 length: 11 residues. The CDR3 region has the DNA TGTGCCAGCAGACAGACAGATACGCAGTATTTT. Its protein is CASRQTDTQYF.

This clone has just a few counts. The genes are TRBV28 and TRBJ1-5; a possible D gene is TRBD1 (5 bases). The V gene lost 5 bases and the J gene lost 2 bases, with 16 bases spanning the gap. Germline V gene sequence: CDR1 MDHEN, CDR2 SYDVKM. CDR3 size: 16 residues. CDR3: CASSTGVGNGNQPQHF. CDR3 nucleotide sequence: TGTGCCAGCAGTACGGGGGTAGGAAATGGCAATCAGCCCCAGCATTTT.

The rearrangement uses TRBV7-9 and TRBJ2-3; the match to TRBD2 covers 11 bases. CDR3 length: 17 residues. Germline CDR1 is SEHNR and CDR2 is FQNEAQ (reference sequence). With 5 bases clipped from V and 2 bases from J, the junction kept 9 bases outside the gene matches. The CDR3 here is CASSLGVSGRDTDTQYF. DNA of the CDR3: TGTGCCAGCAGCCTGGGAGTTAGCGGGAGGGACACAGATACGCAGTATTTT.

This clone was seen a single time. V and J are TRBV25-1 and TRBJ2-5; 8 nucleotides line up with TRBD1. CDR3 length: 14 amino acids. Germline V lookup: CDR1 MGHDK, CDR2 SYGVNS. V lost 4 bases to trimming and J lost 4 bases; unmatched junction nucleotides: 5. In DNA, the CDR3 is TGTGCCAGCAGTGCCTGGACAGGGCTAGAGACCCAGTACTTC. Its translation is CASSAWTGLETQYF.

This chain joins TRBV19 and TRBJ2-3; 14 bases are a match to TRBD2. CDR1 and CDR2 (germline): LNHDA, SQIVND (reference sequence). The CDR3 totals 17 residues. J was trimmed by 4 bases and V by 3 bases; bases with no gene match: 6. The CDR3 coding sequence is TGTGCCAGTAGTATCCCAGGACTAGCGGGAGGAGCAGATACGCAGTATTTT. This encodes CASSIPGLAGGADTQYF.

The J gene is TRBJ2-2, the V gene TRBV20-1; 7 bases agree with TRBD1. V gave up 5 bases and J gave up 7 bases; unmatched junction bases: 1. Germline V gene lookup returns CDR1 DFQATT and CDR2 SNEGSKA (reference sequence). The CDR3 loop spans 11 amino acids. The CDR3 region has the DNA TGCAGTGCTTCAGGGGGCGGGGAGCTGTTTTTT. Translating gives CSASGGGELFF.

This chain links TRBV28 with TRBJ2-5; weak D call: TRBD1 (6 bases). Trimming removed 4 bases at V and 5 bases at J, with 14 bases between. Germline CDR1 reads MDHEN; CDR2 reads SYDVKM. The length of the CDR3 is 14 residues. CDR3 sequence reads: CASSSHRVEETQYF. The CDR3 DNA reads as TGTGCCAGCAGTTCCCACAGGGTTGAGGAGACCCAGTACTTC.

The chain uses TRBV2 and TRBJ2-2; 11 bases align to TRBD1. CDR3 length: 15 amino acids. The trim removed 5 bases at V and 6 bases at J, leaving 5 bases unmatched. Germline values: CDR1 SNHLY, CDR2 FYNNEI. The CDR3: CASSLGTGGSGELFF. CDR3 coding DNA: TGTGCCAGCAGTCTTGGGACAGGGGGTTCCGGGGAGCTGTTTTTT.

CDR3 DNA: TGCGCCAGCAGCTTACTGGAGCACTACGAGCAGTACTTC. It yields the protein CASSLLEHYEQYF. The chain uses TRBV5-1 and TRBJ2-7, with unresolved D. CDR1 is SGHRS, CDR2 YFSETQ, per germline. The CDR3 length is 13 residues. The ends were cut back, 2 bases at V and 3 bases at J, with 9 bases in the middle.

This clone was recorded once. The chain joins TRBV7-2 to TRBJ2-5, with TRBD2 matching over 9 bases. Germline V gene lookup returns CDR1 SGHTA and CDR2 FQGNSA. The V gene end was trimmed by 7 bases and the J gene end by 4 bases; junction bases not matched to a gene: 10. The CDR3 sequence is 15 residues long. CDR3 in amino acids: CASTRGSGSGETQYF. In DNA form, the CDR3 reads TGTGCCAGCACCCGGGGTAGCGGGAGTGGAGAGACCCAGTACTTC.

The J gene is TRBJ2-5, the V gene TRBV6-1, with 7 bases that match TRBD1. Per germline, CDR1 MNHNS and CDR2 SASEGT. V lost 4 bases to trimming and J lost 5 bases; unmatched junction nucleotides: 10. CDR3 length equals 15 residues. The CDR3 loop is CASSGRQGYGETQYF. The CDR3 coding sequence is TGTGCCAGCAGTGGGCGACAGGGTTATGGGGAGACCCAGTACTTC.